The sequence of this T cell receptor (beta chain) was determined in a study of metastatic and nonmetastatic thyroid tumors. Study summary: Malignant thyroid and benign thyroid patients provided blood and tumor or nodule tissue whose repertoires were compared. Study results and caveats: A significant increase in TCR beta diversity was reportedly seen in malignant thyroid tumors relative to benign nodules, in blood and tumor.

No patient had received any treatment before thyroid surgery. The CDR3 consists of 13 residues. Germline CDR1 is MDHEN and CDR2 is SYDVKM. The ends were cut back, 7 bases at V and 2 bases at J, with 9 bases in the middle. Original methodology: CDR3 was compared across clinicopathological groups, and the resulting differences were used to build a distant-metastasis classifier for papillary thyroid cancer. TCRdb reprocessed the PCR reads via MiXCR. The V and J calls follow TCRdb's processing rather than the paper's. Of roughly 48,000 clones detected, roughly 18% appear once; the ten largest clones hold around 3%. Judged by abundance, this clone is medium-sized (0.01 to 0.1%). Its antigen is not identified.

Source material: blood. The chain couples TRBV28 to TRBJ1-5, with TRBD1 as a possible D gene (5 bases). This clonotype was sampled from a female donor with papillary thyroid cancer or a benign thyroid nodule (not recorded which). Some clones in this sample may be carry-over from other donors' samples. In nucleotides, the CDR3 is TGTGCCAGCAAGGGGCAGGGCAATCAGCCCCAGCATTTT. It encodes CASKGQGNQPQHF.